This TCR beta chain was identified during a study of blood T cell repertoires in COVID-19. Using immunoSEQ multiplex PCR, the repertoire was profiled, and TCRdb retains in-frame clones only, with some absent. The top ten clones hold around 9.1% of a sample with over 250,000 clones, approximately 89% of them seen once. V gave up 4 bases and J gave up 6 bases; unmatched junction bases: 13. This CDR3 spans 16 amino acids. Germline V gives CDR1 SGDLS, CDR2 YYNGEE. Specimen: peripheral blood. This clonotype originated in a man aged 40-50 years who had recovered from COVID-19. This chain connects TRBV9 to TRBJ2-1, with 7 positions matching TRBD1. CDR3 sequence reads: CASSSTDRRIRNEQFF. In nucleotides, the CDR3 is TGTGCCAGCAGCTCGACGGACAGGAGGATCCGCAATGAGCAGTTCTTC. Based on the CDR3 plus reference TRBV9 and TRBJ2-1, the full variable domain is DSGVTQTPKHLITATGQRVTLRCSPRSGDLSVYWYQQSLDQGLQFLIQYYNGEERAKGNILERFSAQQFPDLHSELNLSSLELGDSALYFCASSSTDRRIRNEQFFGPGTRLTVL.